These 27 T cell receptor beta chains were sequenced from one sample in a study of shared clonotypes between healthy human individuals. Only in-frame clones appear in the TCRdb table, and some are missing; sequencing was by immunoSEQ multiplex PCR. The repertoire holds some 2,500,000 clones, 80% to 95% seen once, with approximately 0.41% in the top ten. Sequenced: naive CD4+ T cells from PBMCs. This sample's subset: CD45RA+ positively selected. The receptors here all came from a man aged 18 to 35 in good health. Some clones in this sample may be carry-over from other donors' samples.

This chain links TRBV7-6 with TRBJ2-5; 7 bases fit TRBD1. The CDR3 runs to 14 residues. The V gene's germline CDR1 is SGHVS and CDR2 FNYEAQ. V was pared by 5 bases and J by 3 bases, with 6 bases of the junction left unmatched. The CDR3 is CASSPGTAEETQYF. The CDR3 DNA sequence: TGTGCCAGCAGCCCCGGGACAGCCGAAGAGACCCAGTACTTC.

V is TRBV30 and J is TRBJ2-3; maybe TRBD2 (6 bases). V lost 1 base to trimming and J lost 4 bases, with 18 bases between them. Germline V lookup: CDR1 GTSNPN, CDR2 SVGIG (reference sequence). This CDR3 contains 16 residues. CDR3 residues: CAWSGGPGGVADTQYF. CDR3 bases: TGTGCCTGGAGTGGAGGCCCCGGGGGTGTAGCAGATACGCAGTATTTT. Filled out from reference TRBV30 and TRBJ2-3, the complete variable domain reads SQTIHQWPATLVQPVGSPLSLECTVEGTSNPNLYWYRQAAGRGLQLLFYSVGIGQISSEVPQNLSASRPQDRQFILSSKKLLLSDSGFYLCAWSGGPGGVADTQYFGPGTRLTVL.

The count of this clone is one. This chain joins TRBV2 and TRBJ1-2, with 7 bases fitting TRBD1. The CDR3 covers 15 residues. CDR1 SNHLY and CDR2 FYNNEI come from the germline V gene. Germline trimming cut 5 bases from V and 0 bases from J; bases unmatched to any gene: 6. The CDR3 sequence is CASSLDRAANYGYTF. CDR3 in DNA: TGTGCCAGCAGTCTAGACAGGGCGGCTAACTATGGCTACACCTTC.

CDR3 amino acids: CASSVGQSGNTIYF. The CDR3 coding sequence is TGTGCCAGTAGTGTGGGACAGTCTGGAAACACCATATATTTT. This chain uses TRBV19 with TRBJ1-3; 7 bases fit TRBD1. Germline loops: CDR1 LNHDA, CDR2 SQIVND (reference sequence). V was clipped by 5 bases and J by 1 base; unmatched bases: 2. CDR3 length: 14 amino acids.

This chain joins TRBV18 and TRBJ2-1; 7 positions match TRBD2. J gave up 9 bases and V 2 bases, and 10 bases lay outside the gene matches. Germline V lookup: CDR1 KGHSH, CDR2 LQKENI. The CDR3 consists of 15 residues. Written as DNA, the CDR3 is TGTGCCAGCTCACCAGGGGCGGGAGCAGTGGGTGAGCAGTTCTTC. It codes for CASSPGAGAVGEQFF. Combining the CDR3 with reference TRBV18 and TRBJ2-1 gives the whole variable domain NAGVMQNPRHLVRRRGQEARLRCSPMKGHSHVYWYRQLPEEGLKFMVYLQKENIIDESGMPKERFSAEFPKEGPSILRIQQVVRGDSAAYFCASSPGAGAVGEQFFGPGTRLTVL.

V is TRBV30 and J is TRBJ2-7; D might be TRBD1 or TRBD2, each matching 7 bases. Germline V gives CDR1 GTSNPN, CDR2 SVGIG (reference sequence). The CDR3 extends over 13 amino acids. The V end lost 5 bases, the J end lost 1 base, and 12 bases lay between the germline ends. CDR3 bases: TGTGCCTGGGACAGGGAGGGGTCCTACGAGCAGTACTTC. Its protein product is CAWDREGSYEQYF.

The chain recombines TRBV5-1 with TRBJ2-1; D is unresolved. Germline assignment: CDR1 SGHRS and CDR2 YFSETQ. The CDR3 is 12 residues long. Between the trimmed V and J ends, which lost 3 bases and 9 bases, there was a span of 10 bases. CDR3 in DNA: TGCGCCAGCAGCTCTGAAGGACGTGAGCAGTTCTTC. It codes for CASSSEGREQFF.

This chain uses TRBV27 with TRBJ2-7; 12 bases match TRBD2. Germline V gene lookup returns CDR1 MNHEY and CDR2 SMNVEV (reference sequence). The CDR3 covers 17 residues. V lost 5 bases and J lost 0; bases outside the gene matches: 8. The CDR3 DNA sequence: TGTGCCAGCAGTGAGAGGCTAGCGGGAGGGATCTCCTACGAGCAGTACTTC. Amino acid sequence: CASSERLAGGISYEQYF.

The chain couples TRBV4-2 to TRBJ2-1, with a possible D match to TRBD2 (7 bases). The V gene's germline CDR1 is LGHNA and CDR2 YNFKEQ. The CDR3 is 13 amino acids. V was clipped by 3 bases and J by 9 bases, with 12 bases between them. CDR3 residues: CASSQGGPGEQFF. The CDR3 DNA is TGTGCCAGCAGCCAGGGGGGGCCGGGTGAGCAGTTCTTC.

The CDR3, as DNA: TGTGCCAGCAGCGACATCTCCTACGAGCAGTACTTC. Amino acids: CASSDISYEQYF. The V gene is TRBV7-2, the J gene TRBJ2-7; D unresolved. CDR3 length equals 12 residues. With 5 bases removed from V and 0 bases from J, the gap between germline ends came to 5 bases. The V gene's germline CDR1 is SGHTA and CDR2 FQGNSA.

The gene calls are TRBV7-2 and TRBJ1-1, with D possibly matching TRBD1 (5 bases). There are 15 residues in the CDR3. Germline CDR1 reads SGHTA; CDR2 reads FQGNSA. The ends were cut back, 5 bases at V and 2 bases at J, with 15 bases in the middle. DNA of the CDR3: TGTGCCAGCAGCATTACCAGGGATTTCAACACTGAAGCTTTCTTT. This encodes CASSITRDFNTEAFF.

The genes are TRBV5-5 and TRBJ1-1, with D unclear. The CDR3 runs to 15 residues. Between the trimmed V and J ends, which lost 0 bases and 3 bases, there was a span of 12 bases. Germline V CDR1 and CDR2: SGHKS, YYEKEE (reference sequence). CDR3 nucleotide sequence: TGTGCCAGCAGCTTGGGACAACTCTTATACACTGAAGCTTTCTTT. It yields the protein CASSLGQLLYTEAFF.

DNA for the CDR3: TGTGCCAGCAGTTACGCAGTTGGTTATGGCTACACCTTC. As protein: CASSYAVGYGYTF. This chain connects TRBV6-5 to TRBJ1-2; D remains unclear. The germline CDR1 and CDR2 sequences are MNHEY and SVGAGI. The length of the CDR3 is 13 residues. The V gene lost 2 bases and the J gene lost 5 bases, with 9 bases spanning the gap.

The chain is built from TRBV28 and TRBJ1-5; no definite D call. The germline CDR1 and CDR2 sequences are MDHEN and SYDVKM. This CDR3 is 12 amino acids long. Trimming removed 5 bases from V and 5 bases from J, with 7 bases in between. CDR3: CASSGNYQPQHF. CDR3 sequence (DNA): TGTGCCAGCAGTGGCAACTATCAGCCCCAGCATTTT.

In the case of this clone: The sample contains more than one DNA sequence encoding this CDR3. The chain has TRBV5-1 and TRBJ1-3, with TRBD1 matching 7 bases. Germline V CDR1 and CDR2: SGHRS, YFSETQ. V shed 4 bases and J 0 bases; nucleotides not matched to a gene: 4. CDR3 size: 15 residues. CDR3 bases: TGCGCCAGCAGCCAGGGGACAGACTCTGGAAACACCATATATTTT. Residues: CASSQGTDSGNTIYF.

This clone was seen a single time. The chain is built from TRBV30 and TRBJ2-4, with D perhaps TRBD2 (5 bases). Deletions cut 3 bases from V and 1 base from J, with 10 bases between. The CDR3 length is 14 residues. Per the germline V gene, CDR1 is GTSNPN and CDR2 is SVGIG (reference sequence). The CDR3 DNA sequence: TGTGCCTGGAGGAGAAGGGAGGCCAAAAACATTCAGTACTTC. This sequence encodes CAWRRREAKNIQYF.

This clone was detected once. This chain links TRBV11-3 with TRBJ2-1, with D possibly TRBD2 on 6 matching bases. Trimming removed 5 bases from V and 6 bases from J, with 17 bases in between. The CDR3 is 15 amino acids. Per the germline V gene, CDR1 is SGHNT and CDR2 is YENEEA. The DNA of the CDR3 is TGTGCCAGCAGCCGAGGAGGGCCTGGGGGCAATGAGCAGTTCTTC. As protein: CASSRGGPGGNEQFF.

A word on this clone: The same CDR3 also results from other DNA sequences found in this sample. The chain employs TRBV6-1 and TRBJ1-4; 7 bases are a match to TRBD1. Germline V gene lookup returns CDR1 MNHNS and CDR2 SASEGT. This CDR3 spans 14 amino acids. Trimming cost V 4 bases and J 2 bases; bases outside gene matches: 1. In DNA form, the CDR3 reads TGTGCCAGCAGTGTACAGGGGACTAATGAAAAACTGTTTTTT. This encodes CASSVQGTNEKLFF.

This clone was seen a single time. The gene calls are TRBV2 and TRBJ2-5, with D possibly TRBD2 on 5 matching bases. Trimming stripped 7 bases from V and 4 bases from J, with 22 bases between. This CDR3 spans 16 amino acids. CDR1 is SNHLY, CDR2 FYNNEI, per germline. CDR3 sequence reads: CASTGGGSNRGETQYF. The CDR3 region has the DNA TGTGCCAGCACCGGCGGCGGTTCCAACCGGGGAGAGACCCAGTACTTC.

The chain joins TRBV29-1 to TRBJ1-2, with D tentatively TRBD1 (6 bases). CDR1 is SQVTM and CDR2 is ANQGSEA in the germline V gene. V gave up 0 bases and J gave up 7 bases, with 18 bases separating them. The CDR3 is 15 residues long. This CDR3 is CSVEDQGPPGGGYTF. The CDR3 DNA reads TGCAGCGTTGAAGATCAGGGGCCTCCGGGTGGTGGCTACACCTTC.

V is TRBV4-2 and J is TRBJ1-6; D is possibly TRBD1 (5 bases). The germline CDR1 and CDR2 sequences are LGHNA and YNFKEQ. The CDR3 consists of 16 residues. Trimming removed 1 base from V and 10 bases from J, with 17 bases in between. The CDR3 nucleotides are TGTGCCAGCAGCCAAGTTCTAGCAGGGCTTGTGTCACCCCTCCACTTT. Translation gives CASSQVLAGLVSPLHF.

V gene TRBV5-1 combines with J gene TRBJ2-5; 8 bases line up with TRBD2. Per the germline V gene, CDR1 is SGHRS and CDR2 is YFSETQ. The ends lost 3 bases at V and 3 bases at J; junction bases unmatched: 7. The CDR3 contains 15 residues. The DNA for the CDR3 is TGCGCCAGCAGCTCCACTAGCGGAACTAAAGAGACCCAGTACTTC. The encoded protein is CASSSTSGTKETQYF.

V and J are TRBV4-3 and TRBJ2-7, with D uncertain. From germline, CDR1 is LGHNA and CDR2 YSLEER. V lost 0 bases, J lost 4 bases, and 10 bases lay in between. This CDR3 has 14 amino acids. The CDR3 DNA sequence: TGCGCCAGCAGCCAAGATTGGCTGGCTTACGAGCAGTACTTC. Residues: CASSQDWLAYEQYF.

This sequence joins TRBV28 and TRBJ2-1; 14 nucleotides line up with TRBD2. The CDR3 contains 15 residues. V gave up 6 bases and J gave up 14 bases; unmatched junction bases: 12. In germline, CDR1 is MDHEN, CDR2 SYDVKM. CDR3 DNA: TGTGCCAGCAGCATAGGACTAGCGGGAGGCACCAGGGAGTTCTTC. It translates to CASSIGLAGGTREFF.

CDR3 loop: CASSPDLWTGLYNEQFF. As DNA, the CDR3 is TGCGCCAGCAGCCCGGATCTCTGGACAGGGCTTTACAATGAGCAGTTCTTC. The chain combines TRBV4-3 with TRBJ2-1; TRBD1 matches at 8 bases. CDR1 and CDR2 from the germline V gene are LGHNA and YSLEER. Trimming took 4 bases from V and 4 from J; bases not matched to a gene: 12. The CDR3 spans 17 residues.

Points on this clone: In the same sample, other DNA sequences code for this CDR3. The CDR3 region is CASSQGVSGTDTQYF. The CDR3 nucleotides read TGCGCCAGCAGCCAAGGCGTCAGCGGCACAGATACGCAGTATTTT. The gene calls are TRBV4-3 and TRBJ2-3, with D unclear. The germline V gene encodes CDR1 LGHNA and CDR2 YSLEER. Trimming removed 1 base from V and 1 base from J, with 9 bases in between. CDR3 length: 15 amino acids.

This clone was seen a single time. The CDR3 DNA reads as TGTGCCAGCTCAAGCAGGACAGCGACTAGCAATCAGCCCCAGCATTTT. This translates into CASSSRTATSNQPQHF. The J gene is TRBJ1-5, the V gene TRBV18; TRBD1 is a possible D gene (6 bases). The CDR3 has 16 residues. V shed 5 bases and J shed 0 bases, with 14 bases lying between them. Germline CDR1 reads KGHSH; CDR2 reads LQKENI.